These T cell receptor beta chains were read from a single sample in a study of OX40 agonist ivuxolimab in advanced cancers. This table comes from immunoSEQ multiplex PCR, and its TCRdb copy is limited to in-frame clones, with some not included. Of tens of thousands of clones in the sample, around 85% are singletons; the top ten hold under 3%. Sample: CD4+ or CD8+ T cells sorted from blood, taken in a trial of the OX40 agonist ivuxolimab. Receptors were obtained from an adult with an advanced solid tumor such as melanoma, head and neck, liver or kidney cancer. Both conserved end residues are trimmed from each CDR3. The D gene is left open where the match is weak.

J | V | D | CDR3
TRBJ1-3 | TRBV5-6 | - | ASSPIQGPPTIY
TRBJ2-7 | TRBV5-6 | TRBD2 | ASSLASGVYEQY
TRBJ1-2 | TRBV28 | - | ASSRYGYT
TRBJ2-7 | TRBV6-1 | TRBD1 | ASGRQGLPYEQY
TRBJ2-7 | TRBV10-3 | TRBD1 | AISDSIGGPEQY
TRBJ1-2 | TRBV19 | - | ASSITPTGQEYGYT
TRBJ1-6 | TRBV7-3 | TRBD1 | ASSPSGGYNSPLH
TRBJ2-5 | TRBV5-6 | - | ASSDGSRGLRETQY
TRBJ1-2 | TRBV2 | TRBD1 | ASSKGGLYGYT
TRBJ1-5 | TRBV15 | - | ATSRDRGGGQPQH
TRBJ2-7 | TRBV5-1 | - | ASSPAGDPWREQY
TRBJ1-1 | TRBV9 | - | ASSVGQTNTEAF
TRBJ1-5 | TRBV7-2 | - | ASGSGVGGQPQH
TRBJ2-2 | TRBV25-1 | TRBD2 | ASSESGEGLGTGELF
- | TRBV5-6 | - | ASSLNRHYEQY
TRBJ2-7 | TRBV5-1 | - | ASSLGEDEQY
TRBJ1-2 | TRBV20-1 | - | SASLTRGYT
TRBJ1-2 | TRBV18 | - | ASSPTSRVIYGYT
TRBJ2-5 | TRBV5-4 | - | ASSLWPPGEETQY
TRBJ2-1 | TRBV10-1 | - | ASSERKKDVLWSNEQF
TRBJ2-6 | TRBV7-9 | - | ASSPRRDSGANVLT
TRBJ2-7 | TRBV25-1 | - | ASSKGWGRSGEQY
TRBJ2-7 | TRBV9 | - | ASSVDWGFNEQY
TRBJ2-1 | TRBV9 | TRBD2 | ASTYRLSGGYNEQF
TRBJ2-5 | TRBV29-1 | - | SSSEGGETQY
TRBJ2-1 | TRBV4-1 | - | ASSLHLPRFYEQF
TRBJ1-2 | TRBV6-5 | - | ASSYSTGIDGYT
TRBJ2-3 | TRBV28 | TRBD2 | ASRSPSGGAGDTQY
TRBJ1-1 | TRBV4-1 | - | ASSQVGALNIEAF
TRBJ2-3 | TRBV11-3 | TRBD2 | ASSLARASGGAADTQY
TRBJ2-1 | TRBV6-1 | TRBD2 | ASSERGGGTYNEQF
TRBJ1-1 | TRBV9 | TRBD1 | ATSRGQGSEAF
TRBJ1-3 | TRBV9 | - | ASSVGWAYSGNTIY
TRBJ1-6 | TRBV2 | - | ASSRDGLNSPLH
TRBJ1-2 | TRBV19 | - | ASSVVVQGDGYT
TRBJ2-1 | TRBV7-9 | TRBD1 | ASSLVSRQGDNEQF
TRBJ1-2 | TRBV5-6 | - | ASSPAGGLYGYT
TRBJ2-7 | TRBV4-3 | - | ASSQARNYEQY
TRBJ1-2 | TRBV7-8 | - | ASSLDTNYGYT
TRBJ2-7 | TRBV18 | TRBD2 | ASSGGGREQY
TRBJ2-7 | TRBV2 | - | ASSGSTAFRVEQY
TRBJ1-5 | TRBV30 | TRBD1 | AWRDRGQWQPQH
TRBJ2-1 | TRBV6-5 | TRBD1 | ASSYSTGKQF
TRBJ2-3 | TRBV10-3 | TRBD1 | AIRMTGPTDTQY
TRBJ1-1 | TRBV28 | - | ASSSPPTEAF
TRBJ2-5 | TRBV19 | - | ASSTQGQTQY